This entry lists 30 T cell receptor beta chains sequenced from one sample in a study of vaccination and CD4 T cells after COVID-19. Treatment noted: roughly 10-day PBMC culture with coronavirus spike peptide pools or control peptides (ViraFEST assay). These TCRs are of unknown antigen specificity. The Oncomine TCR Beta short-read assay generated sequence data from the DNA of cultured CD4+ T cells. TCRdb re-analysed the PCR reads in MiXCR, keeping a single row per CDR3 protein. The sample has about 14,000 distinct CDR3 sequences, around 55% seen once. Material: CD4+ T cells from blood, cultured in vitro. The receptors come from a human donor who had recovered from COVID-19.

This rearrangement joins TRBV28 to TRBJ2-6; TRBD1 is a possible D gene (5 bases). This CDR3 has 14 residues. Germline V gives CDR1 MDHEN, CDR2 SYDVKM. V lost 6 bases to trimming and J lost 4 bases, with 10 bases between them. The CDR3 spells CASSSGPGANVLTF. The CDR3 nucleotides are TGTGCCAGCAGCTCAGGGCCCGGGGCCAACGTCCTGACTTTC.

The genes are TRBV11-3 and TRBJ2-7, with D hard to call. The length of the CDR3 is 13 residues. Trimming left V 5 bases short and J 5 bases short, with 13 bases between. CDR1 is SGHNT, CDR2 YENEEA, per germline. The CDR3 is CASSRGNGDEQYF. The CDR3 coding sequence is TGTGCCAGCAGCCGCGGTAATGGCGACGAGCAGTACTTC.

The rearrangement uses TRBV7-6 and TRBJ2-4, with 10 nucleotides matching TRBD2. V lost 9 bases and J lost 1; bases outside the gene matches: 3. Germline V CDR1 and CDR2: SGHVS, FNYEAQ. CDR3 length: 14 residues. The CDR3: CASKLAGAKNIQYF. CDR3 sequence (DNA): TGTGCCAGTAAACTAGCGGGGGCCAAAAACATTCAGTACTTC.

The genes are TRBV20-1 and TRBJ2-1, with 7 bases identical to TRBD2. Germline lookup yields CDR1 DFQATT and CDR2 SNEGSKA (reference sequence). The CDR3 is 15 amino acids. Trimming at V came to 4 bases and at J to 3 bases, leaving 9 bases not matched to a gene. The CDR3, as DNA: TGCAGTGCTAAAGGATCCGCTAGCGGCTACAATGAGCAGTTCTTC. It is translated as CSAKGSASGYNEQFF.

This chain joins TRBV5-1 and TRBJ1-6, with 7 positions matching TRBD1. Looked up from germline, CDR1 is SGHRS and CDR2 is YFSETQ. Trimming cost V 4 bases and J 5 bases; bases outside gene matches: 6. CDR3 length: 15 residues. The CDR3 nucleotides read TGCGCCAGCAGCCTGGACAGGAGCCATAATTCACCCCTCCACTTT. It translates to CASSLDRSHNSPLHF.

The chain couples TRBV20-1 to TRBJ2-3; D is perhaps TRBD1 or TRBD2 (5 bases each). Germline CDR1 reads DFQATT; CDR2 reads SNEGSKA (reference sequence). This CDR3 has 15 amino acids. Trimming shortened V by 5 bases and J by 0 bases, and 15 bases separated the two germline ends. CDR3 region: CSAGTAVDSTDTQYF. CDR3 nucleotides: TGCAGTGCTGGGACCGCAGTGGATAGCACAGATACGCAGTATTTT.

This clonotype occurred a few times. V is TRBV2 and J is TRBJ1-2, with D perhaps TRBD1 (6 bases). There are 17 residues in the CDR3. Germline V gene lookup returns CDR1 SNHLY and CDR2 FYNNEI. V was pared by 6 bases and J by 4 bases, with 24 bases between. The CDR3 here is CASRSPGVRGESYGYTF. In DNA, the CDR3 is TGTGCCAGCAGAAGTCCTGGGGTCAGGGGCGAAAGCTATGGCTACACCTTC.

In this sample, this clonotype turned up once. The junction departs from germline at one end; a sequencing error may be responsible. V and J are TRBV2 and TRBJ1-2; 9 bases fit TRBD1. Germline loops: CDR1 SNHLY, CDR2 FYNNEI. The CDR3 has 13 residues. The CDR3, as DNA: TGTGCCAGCATGGTGGACAGGGGACACCCTTTTAACTTC. This encodes CASMVDRGHPFNF.

This clonotype is judged large (0.1 to 1%). The V gene is TRBV30, the J gene TRBJ2-4; 10 bases line up with TRBD2. V lost 2 bases and J lost 7; bases outside the gene matches: 11. Germline assignment: CDR1 GTSNPN and CDR2 SVGIG (reference sequence). The CDR3 contains 16 residues. The CDR3 sequence: CAWSNQREGLGNIQYF. The CDR3 DNA sequence: TGTGCCTGGAGTAACCAGCGGGAGGGCCTCGGGAACATTCAGTACTTC.

This clonotype was observed a handful of times. The chain is built from TRBV20-1 and TRBJ1-6, with TRBD1 identical over 8 bases. The V gene end was trimmed by 3 bases and the J gene end by 7 bases; junction bases not matched to a gene: 5. Germline CDR1 reads DFQATT; CDR2 reads SNEGSKA (reference sequence). The CDR3 spans 14 residues. The CDR3 coding sequence is TGCAGTGCTAGTGGGACAGGACACAATTCACCCCTCCACTTT. It yields the protein CSASGTGHNSPLHF.

The chain joins TRBV4-1 to TRBJ2-2; D is uncertain. The CDR3 has 17 amino acids. V lost 2 bases to trimming and J lost 1 base, with 14 bases between them. Germline loops: CDR1 MGHRA, CDR2 YSYEKL. The CDR3 nucleotides are TGCGCCAGCAGCCAAATGGGCCGACCAAGGAACACCGGGGAGCTGTTTTTT. Translating gives CASSQMGRPRNTGELFF.

This clonotype was seen a handful of times. The V and J genes are TRBV7-9 and TRBJ2-7; D unclear. The length of the CDR3 is 11 residues. The germline V and J ends were trimmed by 1 base and 6 bases, with 4 bases remaining between them. Germline V gene lookup returns CDR1 SEHNR and CDR2 FQNEAQ (reference sequence). This CDR3 reads CASSLGVEQYF. The CDR3, as DNA: TGTGCCAGCAGCTTAGGGGTCGAGCAGTACTTC. The complete variable domain, with remaining parts taken from reference TRBV7-9 and TRBJ2-7, reads DTGVSQNPRHKITKRGQNVTFRCDPISEHNRLYWYRQTLGQGPEFLTYFQNEAQLEKSRLLSDRFSAERPKGSFSTLEIQRTEQGDSAMYLCASSLGVEQYFGPGTRLTVT.

The V call is TRBV12-3 or TRBV12-4, the J call TRBJ2-7; 13 positions match TRBD2. This CDR3 has 15 residues. The V segment lost 5 bases and the J segment 3 bases; nucleotides outside the gene matches: 4. CDR3 region: CASSDRTSGSYEQYF. The DNA of the CDR3 is TGTGCCAGCAGTGACAGGACTAGCGGGAGCTACGAGCAGTACTTC.

This clonotype was picked up a small number of times. The chain carries TRBV15 and TRBJ1-3; no reliable D call. Trimming left V 8 bases short and J 2 bases short, with 13 bases between. Germline V gene sequence: CDR1 LNHNV, CDR2 YYDKDF (reference sequence). The CDR3 runs to 14 residues. The CDR3 sequence: CATGESFAGNTIYF. The DNA of the CDR3 is TGTGCCACCGGCGAGAGTTTCGCTGGAAACACCATATATTTT.

The V and J genes are TRBV7-2 and TRBJ1-1, with D possibly TRBD1 on 5 matching bases. V gave up 5 bases and J gave up 0 bases, with 7 bases separating them. This CDR3 region has 13 residues. Germline CDR1 reads SGHTA; CDR2 reads FQGNSA. CDR3 residues: CASSADMNTEAFF. CDR3 nucleotides: TGTGCCAGCAGCGCGGACATGAACACTGAAGCTTTCTTT.

Concerning this clonotype: The junction departs from germline at one end; a sequencing error may be responsible. This rearrangement joins TRBV7-9 to TRBJ2-3; the match to TRBD2 covers 10 bases. CDR1 and CDR2 (germline): SEHNR, FQNEAQ (reference sequence). The CDR3 loop spans 16 amino acids. CDR3 amino acids: CASSLGLARSTDTQYF. The DNA for the CDR3 is TGCGCCAGCAGCTTGGGACTAGCGCGTAGCACAGATACGCAGTATTTT.

This rearrangement joins TRBV24-1 to TRBJ2-2; no reliable D call. V was trimmed by 3 bases and J by 5 bases, leaving 6 bases between them. The CDR3 spans 13 residues. The V gene's germline CDR1 is KGHDR and CDR2 SFDVKD. This chain's CDR3 is CATSDTWTGELFF. As DNA, the CDR3 is TGTGCCACCAGTGATACGTGGACCGGGGAGCTGTTTTTT.

The V call is TRBV7-2, the J call TRBJ2-3; no firm D call. The CDR3 extends over 14 amino acids. V was cut by 4 bases and J by 4 bases, with 12 bases left in between. CDR1 SGHTA and CDR2 FQGNSA come from the germline V gene. CDR3 in amino acids: CASSWNAAPDTQYF. CDR3 sequence (DNA): TGTGCCAGCAGCTGGAACGCGGCCCCAGATACGCAGTATTTT.

The chain is built from TRBV18 and TRBJ2-5; a possible D gene is TRBD2 (5 bases). V lost 3 bases to trimming and J lost 5 bases, with 13 bases between them. CDR1 is KGHSH, CDR2 LQKENI, per germline. The CDR3 consists of 14 residues. The CDR3 reads CASSPDRLRETQYF. The CDR3 nucleotides are TGTGCCAGCTCACCCGACCGACTAAGGGAGACCCAGTACTTC.

The chain recombines TRBV20-1 with TRBJ1-2; D call uncertain. This CDR3 is built from 11 residues. V dropped 2 bases and J dropped 8 bases, with 9 bases sitting between them. Looked up from germline, CDR1 is DFQATT and CDR2 is SNEGSKA (reference sequence). The CDR3 DNA follows: TGCAGTGCTAGAAAGGAGGAAGGCTACACCTTC. The encoded protein is CSARKEEGYTF.

V is TRBV14 and J is TRBJ1-2, with D possibly being TRBD1 (6 bases). The CDR3 contains 14 residues. Deletions cut 0 bases from V and 7 bases from J, with 12 bases between. Per germline, CDR1 SGHDN and CDR2 FVKESK. The CDR3 DNA follows: TGTGCCAGCAGCCAAGATAGGGGGTTGAGTGGCTACACCTTC. It specifies CASSQDRGLSGYTF.

The CDR3 sequence is CASSYGLAGGSRRNEQYF. DNA of the CDR3: TGTGCCAGCAGTTACGGGCTAGCGGGAGGTAGTCGGAGGAACGAGCAGTACTTC. This chain links TRBV6-5 with TRBJ2-7, with 11 bases lining up with TRBD2. Germline loops: CDR1 MNHEY, CDR2 SVGAGI. The CDR3 covers 18 residues. V shed 2 bases, J shed 5 bases, and the junction held 14 bases outside the gene matches.

Only a few counts were recorded for this clonotype. One end of the junction is discordant with germline, which a read error may explain. This chain links TRBV11-3 with TRBJ2-3; 7 bases are a match to TRBD2. This CDR3 spans 14 amino acids. Germline lookup yields CDR1 SGHNT and CDR2 YENEEA. The CDR3 region has the DNA TGTGCCAGTAGCTTAGCGGGTGGCACAGATACGCAGTATTTT. As protein: CASSLAGGTDTQYF.

This sequence joins TRBV20-1 and TRBJ1-1; 10 bases fit TRBD1. This CDR3 has 14 amino acids. J was trimmed by 8 bases and V by 6 bases; bases with no gene match: 12. The germline V gene encodes CDR1 DFQATT and CDR2 SNEGSKA (reference sequence). The CDR3 DNA reads TGCAGTGCGCGGACAGGGGGAACCTCTCGCGAAGCTTTCTTT. This codes for CSARTGGTSREAFF.

The genes are TRBV12-3 or TRBV12-4 and TRBJ2-1; 8 bases match TRBD2. This CDR3 comprises 15 residues. The V segment lost 6 bases and the J segment 9 bases; nucleotides outside the gene matches: 13. CDR3 coding DNA: TGTGCCAGCAGATTTAGCGGGATTGCGTCGGGTGAGCAGTTCTTC. This translates into CASRFSGIASGEQFF.

In its sample, this clonotype was seen a few times. The chain carries TRBV24-1 and TRBJ1-5; D is unclear. The CDR3 consists of 14 residues. Germline CDR1 and CDR2: KGHDR and SFDVKD. V shed 3 bases and J shed 0 bases, with 5 bases lying between them. The CDR3 bases are TGTGCCACCAGTGATACGGTTAGCAATCAGCCCCAGCATTTT. It translates to CATSDTVSNQPQHF.

This chain connects TRBV25-1 to TRBJ1-2, with unresolved D. CDR1 and CDR2 from the germline V gene are MGHDK and SYGVNS. The CDR3 spans 13 residues. Trimming pared 1 base from V and 1 base from J, leaving 4 bases between. DNA for the CDR3: TGTGCCAGCAGTGAATCTTATAACTATGGCTACACCTTC. Protein: CASSESYNYGYTF.

This clonotype was counted between two and nine times. This rearrangement joins TRBV10-3 to TRBJ1-2; 10 bases fit TRBD1. The CDR3 is 14 amino acids. The germline gives CDR1 ENHRY, CDR2 SYGVKD. Unmatched junction bases numbered 5, after V lost 8 bases and J lost 2 bases. CDR3 residues: CAIGRQGANYGYTF. The DNA of the CDR3 is TGTGCCATCGGAAGACAGGGGGCGAACTATGGCTACACCTTC.

V and J are TRBV29-1 and TRBJ1-2, with D possibly being TRBD1 (5 bases). Trimming pared 2 bases from V and 6 bases from J, leaving 13 bases between. CDR3 size: 13 residues. The V gene's germline CDR1 is SQVTM and CDR2 ANQGSEA. The CDR3 loop reads CSVESWTRDGYTF. DNA for the CDR3: TGCAGCGTTGAATCCTGGACAAGGGATGGCTACACCTTC.

V and J are TRBV10-3 and TRBJ2-5; D possibly corresponds to TRBD1 (6 bases). Germline V gene sequence: CDR1 ENHRY, CDR2 SYGVKD. CDR3 length equals 13 residues. V shed 6 bases and J shed 3 bases, with 11 bases lying between them. CDR3 nucleotide sequence: TGTGCCATCAGGGGGCAGGGGAAAGAGACCCAGTACTTC. This sequence encodes CAIRGQGKETQYF.